The sequence of this TCR beta chain was determined in a study of T cell responses to AZD1222 COVID-19 vaccine. General study points: Baseline seropositivity occurred in only a handful of AZD1222 recipients.

Germline loops: CDR1 MDHEN, CDR2 SYDVKM. This CDR3 contains 14 residues. The junction had 5 bases not matched to a gene; V was cut back by 3 bases and J by 4 bases. Concerning this clone itself: The antigen remains unidentified.

TCRdb's copy holds only in-frame clones and misses some; the assay was immunoSEQ multiplex PCR. The data show around 100,000 clones, around 87% seen once. This material consisted of peripheral blood, taken on day 0 of MenACWY control vaccination. V and J are TRBV28 and TRBJ1-2, with TRBD1 identical over 7 bases. This TCR derives from an adult in good health. This CDR3 is CASSFPGTVYGYTF. CDR3 sequence (DNA): TGTGCCAGCAGTTTTCCCGGGACAGTCTATGGCTACACCTTC.